The present T cell receptor (beta chain) was sequenced within a study of T cell changes during pregnancy in multiple sclerosis. Germline V gene data show CDR1 as MDHEN and CDR2 as SYDVKM. The CDR3 has 15 amino acids. V was trimmed by 5 bases and J by 3 bases, leaving 13 bases between them. The protocol was immunoSEQ multiplex PCR, while the TCRdb copy is restricted to in-frame clones and leaves out a portion. The sample consists of roughly 56,000 clones, over 75% of them appearing once. The receptor's source is a female donor with multiple sclerosis, enrolled in a pregnancy study. The V gene is TRBV28, the J gene TRBJ1-4; no reliable D call. This specimen consisted of peripheral blood, obtained in the first trimester of pregnancy. The CDR3 DNA reads TGTGCCAGCAGTCCCCGAGCAAATTCTAATGAAAAACTGTTTTTT. The encoded protein is CASSPRANSNEKLFF.